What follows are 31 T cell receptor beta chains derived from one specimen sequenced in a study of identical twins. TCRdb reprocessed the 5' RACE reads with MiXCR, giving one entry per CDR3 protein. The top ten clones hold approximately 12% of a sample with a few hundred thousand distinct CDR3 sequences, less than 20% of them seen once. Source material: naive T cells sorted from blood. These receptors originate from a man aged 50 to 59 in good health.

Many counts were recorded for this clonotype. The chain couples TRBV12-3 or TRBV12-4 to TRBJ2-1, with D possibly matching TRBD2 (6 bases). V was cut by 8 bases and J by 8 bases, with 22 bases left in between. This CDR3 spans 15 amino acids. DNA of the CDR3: TGTGCCAGCCTACACCCCGGTGGGACTGGGGATGAGCAGTTCTTC. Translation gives CASLHPGGTGDEQFF.

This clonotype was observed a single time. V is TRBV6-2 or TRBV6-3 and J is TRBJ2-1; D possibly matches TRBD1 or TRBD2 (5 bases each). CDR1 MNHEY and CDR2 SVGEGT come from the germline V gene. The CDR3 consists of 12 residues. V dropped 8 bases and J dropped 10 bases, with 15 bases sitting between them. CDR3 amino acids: CASRDPEWEQFF. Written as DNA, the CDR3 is TGTGCCAGCCGGGACCCTGAATGGGAGCAGTTCTTC.

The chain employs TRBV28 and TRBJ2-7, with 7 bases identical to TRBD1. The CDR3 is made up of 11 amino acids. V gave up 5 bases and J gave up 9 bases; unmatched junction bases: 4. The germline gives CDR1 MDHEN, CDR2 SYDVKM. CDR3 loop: CASSTGTAQYF. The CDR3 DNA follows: TGTGCCAGCAGTACCGGGACAGCGCAGTACTTC. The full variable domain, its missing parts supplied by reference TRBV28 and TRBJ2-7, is DVKVTQSSRYLVKRTGEKVFLECVQDMDHENMFWYRQDPGLGLRLIYFSYDVKMKEKGDIPEGYSVSREKKERFSLILESASTNQTSMYLCASSTGTAQYFGPGTRLTVT.

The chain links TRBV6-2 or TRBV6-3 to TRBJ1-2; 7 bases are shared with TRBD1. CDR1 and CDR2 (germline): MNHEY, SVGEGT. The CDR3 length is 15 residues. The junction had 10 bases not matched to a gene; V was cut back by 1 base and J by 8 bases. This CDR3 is CASSYFTTGAGGYTF. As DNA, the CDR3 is TGTGCCAGCAGTTACTTCACTACAGGGGCCGGCGGCTACACCTTC.

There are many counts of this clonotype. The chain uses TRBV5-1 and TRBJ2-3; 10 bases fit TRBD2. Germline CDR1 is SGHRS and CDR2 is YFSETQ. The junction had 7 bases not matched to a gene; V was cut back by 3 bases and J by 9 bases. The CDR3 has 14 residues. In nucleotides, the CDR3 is TGCGCCAGCAGCTCTGAAGCGGGGGGGCAAACGCAGTATTTT. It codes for CASSSEAGGQTQYF.

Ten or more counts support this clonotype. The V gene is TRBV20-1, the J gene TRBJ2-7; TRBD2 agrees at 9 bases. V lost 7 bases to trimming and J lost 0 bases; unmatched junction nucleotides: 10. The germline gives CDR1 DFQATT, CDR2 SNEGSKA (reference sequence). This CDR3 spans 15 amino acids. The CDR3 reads CSVPKLAGPSYEQYF. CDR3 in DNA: TGCAGTGTCCCGAAGCTAGCGGGGCCCTCCTACGAGCAGTACTTC.

This chain's CDR3 is CASSPGTGVTNHLAFF. The CDR3 coding sequence is TGTGCCAGCAGCCCCGGGACAGGGGTCACTAATCATCTTGCTTTCTTT. The genes are TRBV2 and TRBJ1-1, with 10 bases identical to TRBD1. The CDR3 totals 16 residues. The germline gives CDR1 SNHLY, CDR2 FYNNEI. The V gene end was trimmed by 6 bases and the J gene end by 11 bases; junction bases not matched to a gene: 18.

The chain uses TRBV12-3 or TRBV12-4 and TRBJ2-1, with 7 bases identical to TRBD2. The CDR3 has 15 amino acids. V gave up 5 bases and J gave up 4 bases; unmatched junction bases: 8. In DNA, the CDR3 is TGTGCCAGCAGTCCGGTGGGGGGGATTTACAATGAGCAGTTCTTC. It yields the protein CASSPVGGIYNEQFF.

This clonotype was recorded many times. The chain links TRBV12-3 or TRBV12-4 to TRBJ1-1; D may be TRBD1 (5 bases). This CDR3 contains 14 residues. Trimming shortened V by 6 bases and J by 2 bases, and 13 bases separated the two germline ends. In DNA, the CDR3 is TGTGCCAGCAGAAGCCAGACAGTTAACACTGAAGCTTTCTTT. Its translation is CASRSQTVNTEAFF.

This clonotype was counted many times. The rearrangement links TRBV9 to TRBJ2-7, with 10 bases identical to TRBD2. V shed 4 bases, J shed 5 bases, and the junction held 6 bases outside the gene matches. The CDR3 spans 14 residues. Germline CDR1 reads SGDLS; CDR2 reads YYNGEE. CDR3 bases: TGTGCCAGCAGCCTTAGCGGGAGGTACGACGAGCAGTACTTC. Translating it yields CASSLSGRYDEQYF.

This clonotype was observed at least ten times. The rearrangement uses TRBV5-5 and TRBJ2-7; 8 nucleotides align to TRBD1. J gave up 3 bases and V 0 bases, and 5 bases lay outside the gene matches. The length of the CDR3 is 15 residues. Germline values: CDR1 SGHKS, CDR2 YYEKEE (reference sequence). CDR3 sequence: CASSLELGQVYEQYF. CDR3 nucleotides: TGTGCCAGCAGCTTGGAATTGGGACAGGTCTACGAGCAGTACTTC.

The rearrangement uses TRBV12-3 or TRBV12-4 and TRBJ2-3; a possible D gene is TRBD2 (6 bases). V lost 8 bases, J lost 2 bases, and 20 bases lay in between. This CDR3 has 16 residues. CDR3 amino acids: CASGPAGTGNTDTQYF. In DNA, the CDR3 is TGTGCCAGCGGGCCGGCGGGGACGGGAAACACAGATACGCAGTATTTT.

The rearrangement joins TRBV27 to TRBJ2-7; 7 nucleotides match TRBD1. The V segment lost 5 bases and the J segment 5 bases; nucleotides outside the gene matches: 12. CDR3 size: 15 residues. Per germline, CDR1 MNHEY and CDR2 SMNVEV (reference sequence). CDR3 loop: CASSAVTGAGHEQYF. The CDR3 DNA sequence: TGTGCCAGCAGTGCCGTAACAGGGGCCGGTCACGAGCAGTACTTC.

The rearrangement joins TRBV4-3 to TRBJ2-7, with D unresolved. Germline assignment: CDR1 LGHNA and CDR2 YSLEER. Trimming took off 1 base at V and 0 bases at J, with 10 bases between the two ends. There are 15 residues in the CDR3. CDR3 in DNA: TGCGCCAGCAGCCAAGTAATAGGCACCTCCTACGAGCAGTACTTC. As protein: CASSQVIGTSYEQYF.

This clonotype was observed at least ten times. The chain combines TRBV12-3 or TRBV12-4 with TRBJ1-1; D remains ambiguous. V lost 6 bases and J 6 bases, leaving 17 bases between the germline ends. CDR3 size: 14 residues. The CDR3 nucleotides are TGTGCCAGCAGCCTCTCGGGGTTTAGGGCTGAAGCTTTCTTT. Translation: CASSLSGFRAEAFF.

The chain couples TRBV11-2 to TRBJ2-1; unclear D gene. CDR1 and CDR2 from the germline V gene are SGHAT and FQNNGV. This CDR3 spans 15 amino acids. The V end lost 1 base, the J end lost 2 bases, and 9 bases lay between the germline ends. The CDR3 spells CASSLVPDPYNEQFF. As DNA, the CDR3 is TGTGCCAGCAGCTTAGTTCCGGACCCCTACAATGAGCAGTTCTTC.

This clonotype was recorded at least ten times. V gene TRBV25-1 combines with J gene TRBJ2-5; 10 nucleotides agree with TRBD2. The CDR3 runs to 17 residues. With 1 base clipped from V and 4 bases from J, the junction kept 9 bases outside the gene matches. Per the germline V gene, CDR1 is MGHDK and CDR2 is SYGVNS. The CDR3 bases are TGTGCCAGCAGTGAATGGCCCCTAGCGGGGGAGGGAGAGACCCAGTACTTC. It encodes CASSEWPLAGEGETQYF.

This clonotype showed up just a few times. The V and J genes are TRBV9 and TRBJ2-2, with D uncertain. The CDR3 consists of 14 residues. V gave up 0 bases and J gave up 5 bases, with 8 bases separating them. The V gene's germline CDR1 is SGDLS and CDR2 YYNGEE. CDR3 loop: CASSVGRVTGELFF. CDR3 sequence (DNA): TGTGCCAGCAGCGTAGGGCGAGTAACCGGGGAGCTGTTTTTT.

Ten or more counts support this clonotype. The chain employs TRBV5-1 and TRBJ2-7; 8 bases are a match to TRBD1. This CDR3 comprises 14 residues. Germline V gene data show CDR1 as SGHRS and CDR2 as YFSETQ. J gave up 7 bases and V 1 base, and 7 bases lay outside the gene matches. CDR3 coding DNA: TGCGCCAGCAGCTTGAGTACGACAGGGGAAGAGCAGTACTTC. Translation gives CASSLSTTGEEQYF.

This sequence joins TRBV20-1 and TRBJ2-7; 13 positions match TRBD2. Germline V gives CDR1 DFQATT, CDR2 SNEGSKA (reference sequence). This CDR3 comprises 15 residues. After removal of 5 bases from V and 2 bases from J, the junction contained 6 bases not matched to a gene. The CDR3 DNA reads TGCAGTGCTGGACCACTAGCGGGAGGGCCCTACGAGCAGTACTTC. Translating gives CSAGPLAGGPYEQYF.

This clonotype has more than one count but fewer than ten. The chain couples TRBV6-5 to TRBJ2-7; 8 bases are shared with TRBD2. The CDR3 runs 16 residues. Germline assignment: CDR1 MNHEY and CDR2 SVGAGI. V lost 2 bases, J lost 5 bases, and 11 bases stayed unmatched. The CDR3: CASSYPIAGLEDEQYF. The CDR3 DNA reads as TGTGCCAGCAGTTACCCGATAGCGGGATTGGAGGACGAGCAGTACTTC.

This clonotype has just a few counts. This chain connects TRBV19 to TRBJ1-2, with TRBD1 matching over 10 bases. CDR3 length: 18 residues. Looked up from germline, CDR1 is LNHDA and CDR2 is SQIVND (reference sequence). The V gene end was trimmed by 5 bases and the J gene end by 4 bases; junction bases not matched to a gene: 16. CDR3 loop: CASSADTGTGEYIYGYTF. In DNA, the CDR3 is TGTGCCAGTAGTGCCGACACCGGGACAGGGGAGTATATCTATGGCTACACCTTC. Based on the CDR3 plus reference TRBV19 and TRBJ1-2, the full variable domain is DGGITQSPKYLFRKEGQNVTLSCEQNLNHDAMYWYRQDPGQGLRLIYYSQIVNDFQKGDIAEGYSVSREKKESFPLTVTSAQKNPTAFYLCASSADTGTGEYIYGYTFGSGTRLTVV.

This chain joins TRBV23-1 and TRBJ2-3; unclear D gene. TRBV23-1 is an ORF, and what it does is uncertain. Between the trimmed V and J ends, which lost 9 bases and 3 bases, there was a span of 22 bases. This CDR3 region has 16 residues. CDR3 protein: CARQTGPHCRTDTQYF. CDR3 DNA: TGCGCCAGACAAACGGGCCCCCACTGCCGGACAGATACGCAGTATTTT.

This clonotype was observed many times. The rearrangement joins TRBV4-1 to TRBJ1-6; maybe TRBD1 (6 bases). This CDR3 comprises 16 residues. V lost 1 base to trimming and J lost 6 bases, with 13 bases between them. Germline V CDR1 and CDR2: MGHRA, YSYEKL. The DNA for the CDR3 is TGCGCCAGCAGCCAAGTTGGACAGCGTCTTAATTCACCCCTCCACTTT. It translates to CASSQVGQRLNSPLHF.

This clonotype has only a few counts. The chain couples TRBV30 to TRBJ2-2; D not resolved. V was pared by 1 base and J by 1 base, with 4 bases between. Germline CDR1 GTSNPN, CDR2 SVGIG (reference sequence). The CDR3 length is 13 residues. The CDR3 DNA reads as TGTGCCTGGAGTGAGATGAACACCGGGGAGCTGTTTTTT. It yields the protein CAWSEMNTGELFF.

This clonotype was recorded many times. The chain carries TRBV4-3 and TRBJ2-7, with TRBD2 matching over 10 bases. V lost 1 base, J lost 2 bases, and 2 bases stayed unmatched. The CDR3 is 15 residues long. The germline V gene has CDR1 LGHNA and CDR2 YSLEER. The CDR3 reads CASSQVLAGPYEQYF. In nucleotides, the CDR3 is TGCGCCAGCAGCCAAGTACTAGCGGGACCCTACGAGCAGTACTTC.

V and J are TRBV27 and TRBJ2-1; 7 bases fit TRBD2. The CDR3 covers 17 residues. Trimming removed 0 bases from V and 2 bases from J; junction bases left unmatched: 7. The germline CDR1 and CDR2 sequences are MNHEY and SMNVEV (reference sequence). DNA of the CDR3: TGTGCCAGCAGTTTATCGGGGTGGACTAGACCCTACAATGAGCAGTTCTTC. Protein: CASSLSGWTRPYNEQFF.

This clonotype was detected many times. The CDR3 here is CASSWISGGGQQETQYF. CDR3 DNA sequence: TGTGCCAGCAGCTGGATCTCGGGGGGGGGTCAGCAAGAGACCCAGTACTTC. This chain joins TRBV5-5 and TRBJ2-5; 8 bases line up with TRBD2. Germline V gene sequence: CDR1 SGHKS, CDR2 YYEKEE (reference sequence). Unmatched junction bases numbered 12, after V lost 3 bases and J lost 2 bases. The CDR3 runs 17 residues.

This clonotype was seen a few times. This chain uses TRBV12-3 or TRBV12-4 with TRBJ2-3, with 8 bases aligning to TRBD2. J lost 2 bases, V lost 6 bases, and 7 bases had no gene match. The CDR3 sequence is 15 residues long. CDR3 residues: CASRQRGSYTDTQYF. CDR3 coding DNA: TGTGCCAGCAGGCAGCGGGGGTCTTACACAGATACGCAGTATTTT.

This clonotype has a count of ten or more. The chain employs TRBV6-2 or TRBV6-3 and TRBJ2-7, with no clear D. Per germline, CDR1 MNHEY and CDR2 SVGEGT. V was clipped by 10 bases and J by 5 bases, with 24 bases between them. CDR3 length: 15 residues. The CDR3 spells CATRPPSDGGNEQYF. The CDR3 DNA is TGTGCCACCAGACCTCCGTCGGACGGTGGGAACGAGCAGTACTTC.

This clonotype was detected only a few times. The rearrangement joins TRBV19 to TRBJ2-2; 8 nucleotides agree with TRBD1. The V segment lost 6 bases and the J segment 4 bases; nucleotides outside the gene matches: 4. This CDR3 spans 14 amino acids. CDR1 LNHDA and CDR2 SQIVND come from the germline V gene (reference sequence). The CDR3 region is CASRPGGGTGELFF. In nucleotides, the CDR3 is TGTGCCAGTAGGCCAGGGGGCGGCACCGGGGAGCTGTTTTTT.